The source of this T cell receptor beta chain is a study of beta chain features in type 1 diabetes. Study overall: Cell yields, gender and age were comparable in patients and healthy donors. Whole-study findings and limits: HLA influence on TCRB rearrangement stayed unresolved here.

Germline CDR1 reads LNHDA; CDR2 reads SQIVND (reference sequence). V shed 7 bases, J shed 8 bases, and the junction held 17 bases outside the gene matches. The CDR3 is 17 residues long. Expressed TCRB transcripts were sequenced because the entire RNA isolate underwent reverse transcription. The data were produced by immunoSEQ multiplex PCR, yet TCRdb's version contains in-frame clones alone and is incomplete. The data contain some 150,000 clones, 48% of them singletons. A remark on this clone: What it recognizes is unknown.

The V gene is TRBV19, the J gene TRBJ1-1; TRBD1 matches at 12 bases. The sample comprised Tregs from blood. The receptor was isolated from a man between 18 and 29 years old in good health. CDR3 region: CASNPGQGAAPRREAFF. The DNA of the CDR3 is TGTGCCAGTAATCCGGGACAGGGGGCTGCCCCAAGGCGAGAAGCTTTCTTT.